Sequencing of this T cell receptor (beta chain) was carried out in a study of cytomegalovirus exposure and HLA in healthy donors. Study context: Across 350 to 500 genotyped donors, just over 80% landed in the Caucasian-associated ancestry cluster.

Both 60 Vbeta primers and 13 Jbeta primers went into the PCR. Sequenced by immunoSEQ multiplex PCR; TCRdb stores in-frame clones only, minus some. The sample contains around 140,000 clones, over 80% of which appear only once. Findings and caveats of the study: Analyzed later, most CMV-associated TCR beta chains appeared HLA-restricted. The study found most TCR sequences rare, yet found some public TCRs in many donors. As was reported, the HLA-A and HLA-B alleles of most subjects were accurately predicted from TCR beta sequences.

Between the trimmed V and J ends, which lost 5 bases and 5 bases, there was a span of 16 bases. The CDR3 runs to 15 residues. Germline CDR1 SEHNR, CDR2 FQNEAQ (reference sequence). This clone has only a few counts. Antigen unknown. V and J are TRBV7-9 and TRBJ1-5; maybe TRBD1 (6 bases). What was sequenced was PBMCs. The receptor's source is a man aged 40-49 years in good health and CMV-seronegative. Here the CDR3 DNA reads TGTGCCAGCAGCCGAACAGGGAAATCAGATCAGCCCCAGCATTTT. It translates to CASSRTGKSDQPQHF.